This passage covers 22 T cell receptor beta chains from one sample sequenced in a study of immune cell composition in non-small cell lung cancer. Sequencing was performed with immunoSEQ multiplex PCR; in TCRdb, only in-frame clones are kept and a portion is missing. The data show 7,500 to 9,000 clones, roughly two thirds seen once. Normal lung was taken at the farthest possible site, at least 3 cm from tumour. Sequenced material: non-adjacent lung tissue. The receptors stem from a human donor with non-small cell lung cancer.

V usage is TRBV6-1 and J usage is TRBJ2-7, with TRBD1 as a possible D gene (6 bases). Trimming took off 10 bases at V and 4 bases at J, with 17 bases between the two ends. There are 13 residues in the CDR3. Germline V lookup: CDR1 MNHNS, CDR2 SASEGT. The CDR3 sequence: CAILSGQTYEQYF. The CDR3 DNA follows: TGTGCCATTCTCTCGGGACAAACTTACGAGCAGTACTTC.

This chain joins TRBV2 and TRBJ1-4, with D possibly TRBD1 on 5 matching bases. V was trimmed by 8 bases and J by 4 bases, leaving 14 bases between them. This CDR3 has 14 amino acids. CDR1 is SNHLY, CDR2 FYNNEI, per germline. The CDR3 region is CASLPGLYNEKLFF. DNA of the CDR3: TGTGCCAGCTTGCCGGGACTCTATAATGAAAAACTGTTTTTT. The full variable domain, with the rest looked up from reference TRBV2 and TRBJ1-4, is EPEVTQTPSHQVTQMGQEVILRCVPISNHLYFYWYRQILGQKVEFLVSFYNNEISEKSEIFDDQFSVERPDGSNFTLKIRSTKLEDSAMYFCASLPGLYNEKLFFGSGTQLSVL.

Worth noting for this clone: Other DNA sequences in this specimen translate into the identical CDR3. This chain connects TRBV10-1 to TRBJ2-2, with TRBD2 identical over 7 bases. The CDR3 totals 17 residues. Germline values: CDR1 WNHNN, CDR2 SYGVQD (reference sequence). The V segment lost 2 bases and the J segment 2 bases; nucleotides outside the gene matches: 8. The CDR3 region has the DNA TGCGCCAGCAGTGAGGCGGGTCTAGCGGAAAACACCGGGGAGCTGTTTTTT. Protein product: CASSEAGLAENTGELFF.

This chain uses TRBV5-1 with TRBJ2-5, with no clear D. Germline V gene lookup returns CDR1 SGHRS and CDR2 YFSETQ. Trimming stripped 2 bases from V and 2 bases from J, with 7 bases between. This CDR3 has 13 residues. The CDR3: CASSFSGQETQYF. The CDR3 DNA follows: TGCGCCAGCAGCTTCTCGGGTCAAGAGACCCAGTACTTC.

This chain joins TRBV29-1 and TRBJ1-2; D is unclear. Germline V gene lookup returns CDR1 SQVTM and CDR2 ANQGSEA. The V and J ends lost 3 bases and 0 bases respectively, with 14 bases between them. The CDR3 is made up of 15 amino acids. The CDR3 sequence is CSVDRSEKANYGYTF. CDR3 nucleotides: TGCAGCGTTGATCGGAGTGAGAAGGCTAACTATGGCTACACCTTC.

The V gene is TRBV6-5, the J gene TRBJ2-7; 8 nucleotides align to TRBD1. This CDR3 is built from 14 residues. Germline V gene sequence: CDR1 MNHEY, CDR2 SVGAGI. The V segment lost 4 bases and the J segment 2 bases; nucleotides outside the gene matches: 4. The CDR3 nucleotides are TGTGCCAGCAGTTGGTCACAGGGGGCCTACGAGCAGTACTTC. Its translation: CASSWSQGAYEQYF.

This clone has a handful of counts. The chain has TRBV4-1 and TRBJ1-6; weak D call: TRBD1 (6 bases). Germline V gene sequence: CDR1 MGHRA, CDR2 YSYEKL. With 4 bases removed from V and 8 bases from J, the gap between germline ends came to 21 bases. This CDR3 contains 17 residues. As DNA, the CDR3 is TGCGCCAGCAGCCCCAAGTCTGCGGGGGGCCTTGATTCACCCCTCCACTTT. Encoded protein: CASSPKSAGGLDSPLHF.

J is TRBJ2-1 and V is TRBV9, with D perhaps matching TRBD1 (5 bases). V lost 0 bases to trimming and J lost 8 bases, with 12 bases between them. From germline, CDR1 is SGDLS and CDR2 YYNGEE. This CDR3 contains 14 residues. The CDR3 DNA reads as TGTGCCAGCAGCGTAGCTGCAGGGTACGATGAGCAGTTCTTC. This gives the protein CASSVAAGYDEQFF.

This clone was detected a few times. An end of the junction differs from the germline gene, which may be a read error. This chain uses TRBV7-7 with TRBJ2-1; D might be TRBD2 (5 bases). There are 16 residues in the CDR3. Germline CDR1 and CDR2: SSHAT and FNYEAQ (reference sequence). For the CDR3, the DNA is TGTGCTAGCAGCGCCGAGGTTGGAGGATTCTACAATGAGCAGTTCTTC. This encodes CASSAEVGGFYNEQFF.

The rearrangement joins TRBV5-5 to TRBJ1-5, with TRBD1 matching 8 bases. V was pared by 3 bases and J by 2 bases, with 4 bases of the junction left unmatched. The CDR3 runs 15 residues. Germline V gives CDR1 SGHKS, CDR2 YYEKEE (reference sequence). The CDR3 DNA reads as TGTGCCAGCAGCTGGACGACAGGGGGCAATCAGCCCCAGCATTTT. The encoded protein is CASSWTTGGNQPQHF.

The chain joins TRBV10-3 to TRBJ1-4, with TRBD1 as a possible D gene (5 bases). The germline V gene encodes CDR1 ENHRY and CDR2 SYGVKD. CDR3 size: 14 residues. Trimming shortened V by 2 bases and J by 5 bases, and 9 bases separated the two germline ends. This chain's CDR3 is CAISEDRQNEKLFF. Here the CDR3 DNA reads TGTGCCATCAGTGAGGACAGACAAAATGAAAAACTGTTTTTT.

The sample holds a few counts of this clone. The chain joins TRBV29-1 to TRBJ2-2; 8 bases align to TRBD1. The J segment lost 6 bases and the V segment lost 7 bases, leaving 4 bases of the junction unmatched. This CDR3 has 12 residues. Germline CDR1 SQVTM, CDR2 ANQGSEA. CDR3 nucleotide sequence: TGCAGCGGTGGACAGGGAGCCGGGGAGCTGTTTTTT. Residues: CSGGQGAGELFF.

The rearrangement uses TRBV28 and TRBJ1-4; 9 bases are a match to TRBD1. With V trimmed by 4 bases and J by 6 bases, 6 bases remained unmatched. This CDR3 spans 15 amino acids. Germline CDR1 is MDHEN and CDR2 is SYDVKM. CDR3 DNA sequence: TGTGCCAGCAGTTCATCGGGACAGGGCGATGAAAAACTGTTTTTT. As protein: CASSSSGQGDEKLFF.

By sample share, this clone is large (0.1 to 1%). The chain couples TRBV6-1 to TRBJ1-2; 8 bases are a match to TRBD1. CDR1 is MNHNS, CDR2 SASEGT, per germline. V was clipped by 2 bases and J by 2 bases; unmatched bases: 4. The CDR3 is made up of 15 amino acids. CDR3 residues: CASSEYRQGNYGYTF. The CDR3 nucleotides are TGTGCCAGCAGTGAATATCGACAGGGGAACTATGGCTACACCTTC.

This clone occurred once. The V call is TRBV6-6, the J call TRBJ2-1; 7 bases are a match to TRBD2. The CDR3 runs to 15 residues. Per germline, CDR1 MNHNY and CDR2 SVGAGI (reference sequence). J was trimmed by 3 bases and V by 2 bases; bases with no gene match: 4. CDR3 amino acids: CASSYAVAGYNEQFF. In DNA, the CDR3 is TGTGCCAGCAGTTACGCGGTAGCGGGCTACAATGAGCAGTTCTTC.

This clone has only one observation. J is TRBJ1-2 and V is TRBV21-1; the table's D call of TRBD1 was not tested on the DNA. TRBV21-1 is flagged as a pseudogene. The CDR3 loop spans 15 amino acids. The CDR3 loop is CASSKDRFHFYGYTF. CDR3 sequence (DNA): TGTGCCAGCAGCAAAGACAGGTTCCACTTCTATGGCTACACCTTC.

This clone was found once. V usage is TRBV9 and J usage is TRBJ1-2; 11 bases align to TRBD1. J gave up 4 bases and V 4 bases, and 6 bases lay outside the gene matches. CDR1 is SGDLS, CDR2 YYNGEE, per germline. This CDR3 region has 15 residues. The CDR3 DNA reads TGTGCCAGCAGCCCCGGGACAGGGGGAGGCTATGGCTACACCTTC. Translated, it gives CASSPGTGGGYGYTF.

This chain uses TRBV7-8 with TRBJ1-5, with 7 positions matching TRBD1. V was pared by 3 bases and J by 7 bases, with 9 bases of the junction left unmatched. In germline, CDR1 is SGHVS, CDR2 FQNEAQ. This CDR3 comprises 15 residues. CDR3 in amino acids: CASSFETGPDQPQHF. CDR3 DNA: TGTGCCAGCAGCTTCGAGACAGGGCCGGACCAGCCCCAGCATTTT.

This clone showed up just a few times. This chain connects TRBV6-5 to TRBJ1-2, with D perhaps TRBD1 (5 bases). This CDR3 region has 13 residues. CDR1 and CDR2 (germline): MNHEY, SVGAGI. The germline V and J ends were trimmed by 2 bases and 5 bases, with 9 bases remaining between them. The CDR3 DNA reads TGTGCCAGCAGTTACGGAGGGGCTTATGGCTACACCTTC. Translated, it gives CASSYGGAYGYTF.

This sequence joins TRBV2 and TRBJ2-3; 10 nucleotides line up with TRBD2. V trimming: 4 bases; J trimming: 3 bases; junction bases outside the gene matches: 7. Germline values: CDR1 SNHLY, CDR2 FYNNEI. The CDR3 spans 16 residues. The CDR3 loop reads CASSGRAGGLTDTQYF. In DNA, the CDR3 is TGTGCCAGCAGTGGGAGAGCGGGGGGGCTGACAGATACGCAGTATTTT.

This chain uses TRBV12-5 with TRBJ2-7, with 7 positions matching TRBD2. Germline V lookup: CDR1 LGHNT, CDR2 FRNRAP. The trim removed 6 bases at V and 4 bases at J, leaving 6 bases unmatched. The CDR3 runs 13 residues. CDR3 residues: CASGLGGKYEQYF. As DNA, the CDR3 is TGTGCTAGTGGCCTCGGGGGGAAGTACGAGCAGTACTTC.

The V gene is TRBV5-1, the J gene TRBJ2-5, with D tentatively TRBD2 (5 bases). V lost 1 base, J lost 2 bases, and 9 bases lay in between. Per germline, CDR1 SGHRS and CDR2 YFSETQ. This CDR3 has 14 amino acids. In nucleotides, the CDR3 is TGCGCCAGCAGCTTGACGGGGTTTCAAGAGACCCAGTACTTC. The encoded protein is CASSLTGFQETQYF.